The 9 T cell receptor beta chains below were found in one sample sequenced in a study of blood T cell repertoires in COVID-19. Profiled with immunoSEQ multiplex PCR; TCRdb holds only in-frame clones, not every one. The sample has about 330,000 clones; around 87% are singletons. Input material: PBMCs or T cells enriched from blood (not recorded which). The receptors shown here come from a woman younger than 45 who had recovered from COVID-19.

This clone showed up just once. J is TRBJ2-7 and V is TRBV6-5; TRBD1 matches 7 bases. V dropped 5 bases and J dropped 6; count of bases not matched to a gene: 4. The CDR3 is made up of 12 amino acids. Germline V gene lookup returns CDR1 MNHEY and CDR2 SVGAGI. CDR3 protein: CASSPGTVEQYF. The CDR3, as DNA: TGTGCCAGCAGTCCCGGGACAGTCGAGCAGTACTTC.

The chain carries TRBV5-1 and TRBJ2-5; a weak D match, TRBD1 (5 bases). This CDR3 has 15 residues. V was cut by 0 bases and J by 2 bases, with 11 bases left in between. Germline loops: CDR1 SGHRS, CDR2 YFSETQ. The CDR3 here is CASSLGGRVQETQYF. CDR3 DNA sequence: TGCGCCAGCAGCTTGGGGGGCAGGGTGCAAGAGACCCAGTACTTC.

This chain joins TRBV9 and TRBJ1-2, with 10 bases that match TRBD1. The germline V gene has CDR1 SGDLS and CDR2 YYNGEE. The CDR3 is 15 amino acids. V was clipped by 1 base and J by 6 bases; unmatched bases: 6. The CDR3, as DNA: TGTGCCAGCAGCGTAACATGGGGACAGGGGCATGGCTACACCTTC. Its translation: CASSVTWGQGHGYTF.

This chain uses TRBV5-1 with TRBJ1-4, with D tentatively TRBD1 (6 bases). V lost 1 base, J lost 7 bases, and 14 bases lay in between. Germline assignment: CDR1 SGHRS and CDR2 YFSETQ. The CDR3 totals 15 residues. Here the CDR3 DNA reads TGCGCCAGCAGCTTGACGGGACAACGTAGTGAAAAACTGTTTTTT. Its protein is CASSLTGQRSEKLFF.

This chain links TRBV7-9 with TRBJ1-2; no definite D call. Looked up from germline, CDR1 is SEHNR and CDR2 is FQNEAQ (reference sequence). V was trimmed by 4 bases and J by 1 base, leaving 10 bases between them. The CDR3 has 14 residues. This chain's CDR3 is CASSSSRINYGYTF. The CDR3 nucleotides read TGTGCCAGCAGCTCAAGCAGGATTAACTATGGCTACACCTTC.

This clone appeared once. The chain has TRBV15 and TRBJ2-3, with a tentative D call TRBD2 (5 bases). In germline, CDR1 is LNHNV, CDR2 YYDKDF (reference sequence). The CDR3 is 15 amino acids. With 0 bases removed from V and 2 bases from J, the gap between germline ends came to 9 bases. In DNA form, the CDR3 reads TGTGCCACCAGCAGAGAAGGGAGAGACACAGATACGCAGTATTTT. Translated: CATSREGRDTDTQYF.

The rearrangement joins TRBV27 to TRBJ2-3, with unresolved D. V shed 6 bases and J shed 3 bases, with 13 bases lying between them. This CDR3 contains 14 residues. Per the germline V gene, CDR1 is MNHEY and CDR2 is SMNVEV (reference sequence). The CDR3 spells CASSPVERTDTQYF. For the CDR3, the DNA is TGTGCCAGCAGCCCGGTGGAGAGGACAGATACGCAGTATTTT.

V usage is TRBV19 and J usage is TRBJ2-5, with 10 bases identical to TRBD1. V was pared by 5 bases and J by 5 bases, with 8 bases of the junction left unmatched. The CDR3 spans 15 residues. In germline, CDR1 is LNHDA, CDR2 SQIVND (reference sequence). CDR3 protein: CASSYRDRGRETQYF. The CDR3 DNA sequence: TGTGCCAGTAGTTACCGGGACAGGGGAAGGGAGACCCAGTACTTC.

The V call is TRBV20-1, the J call TRBJ2-5; 9 bases are shared with TRBD2. After removal of 3 bases from V and 2 bases from J, the junction contained 10 bases not matched to a gene. Germline CDR1 reads DFQATT; CDR2 reads SNEGSKA (reference sequence). This CDR3 has 16 residues. CDR3 coding DNA: TGCAGTGCTAGTCCTCCAGCGGGGGGTTTTCAAGAGACCCAGTACTTC. Its translation is CSASPPAGGFQETQYF.